These 5 T cell receptor beta chains came from one sample sequenced in a study of cytomegalovirus exposure and HLA in healthy donors. The PCR made use of 60 Vbeta and 13 Jbeta primers. Only in-frame clones appear in the TCRdb table, and some are missing; sequencing was by immunoSEQ multiplex PCR. The sample lists about 150,000 clones; approximately 69% were seen once. The sample consisted of PBMCs. Receptor source: a man aged 30-40 years in good health and CMV-seronegative.

Worth noting for this clone: At one of its ends the junction is not consistent with the germline gene, which may arise from a read error. The chain uses TRBV14 and TRBJ2-3; D remains ambiguous. CDR3 length equals 12 residues. Germline CDR1 and CDR2: SGHDN and FVKESK. In DNA form, the CDR3 reads TGTGCCAGCAGCCAAGATCGCCGCAGGATGATCTTT. It is translated as CASSQDRRRMIF. Looking up the rest from reference TRBV14 and TRBJ2-3 gives the full variable domain: EAGVTQFPSHSVIEKGQTVTLRCDPISGHDNLYWYRRVMGKEIKFLLHFVKESKQDESGMPNNRFLAERTGGTYSTLKVQPAELEDSGVYFCASSQDRRRMIFGPGTRLTVL.

This clone was seen more than once but under ten times. The chain is built from TRBV5-1 and TRBJ1-3, with a weak D call TRBD1 (6 bases). Trimming took off 2 bases at V and 2 bases at J, with 14 bases between the two ends. Germline V gene lookup returns CDR1 SGHRS and CDR2 YFSETQ. This CDR3 has 16 residues. The CDR3 nucleotides are TGCGCCAGCAGCTTCTCTGGGGGGGCTACTGGAAACACCATATATTTT. Translating it yields CASSFSGGATGNTIYF.

The chain links TRBV15 to TRBJ2-5, with a tentative D call TRBD1 (7 bases). The germline V and J ends were trimmed by 5 bases and 2 bases, with 12 bases remaining between them. The CDR3 length is 14 residues. CDR1 and CDR2 from the germline V gene are LNHNV and YYDKDF (reference sequence). DNA for the CDR3: TGTGCCACCAGCGGAGGGACAGTACAAGAGACCCAGTACTTC. It yields the protein CATSGGTVQETQYF.

The chain has TRBV4-2 and TRBJ2-1, with D tentatively TRBD2 (5 bases). Germline lookup yields CDR1 LGHNA and CDR2 YNFKEQ. The CDR3 sequence is 15 residues long. The V and J ends lost 0 bases and 7 bases respectively, with 13 bases between them. The CDR3 loop is CASSQDWGTRNEQFF. The CDR3 DNA sequence: TGTGCCAGCAGCCAAGATTGGGGAACTAGGAATGAGCAGTTCTTC.

The CDR3, as DNA: TGTGCCAGCAGTGAAATACAGGGGAATGAGCAGTTCTTC. It is translated as CASSEIQGNEQFF. This rearrangement joins TRBV6-4 to TRBJ2-1; 7 bases are a match to TRBD1. Losses at the gene ends were 3 bases for V and 7 bases for J; bases not matched to a gene: 3. Germline V gene data show CDR1 as MRHNA and CDR2 as SNTAGT. This CDR3 has 13 amino acids.